What follows are 10 T cell receptor beta chains derived from one specimen sequenced in a study of cytomegalovirus exposure and HLA in healthy donors. Assay: immunoSEQ multiplex PCR; the TCRdb copy retains only in-frame clones and omits some. The sample consists of roughly 150,000 clones, about 96% of them appearing once. Sequencing was carried out using PBMCs. These receptors were collected from a woman aged 18-30 years in good health and CMV-seronegative.

The chain links TRBV19 to TRBJ1-3; D is perhaps TRBD1 (6 bases). The germline CDR1 and CDR2 sequences are LNHDA and SQIVND (reference sequence). Deletions cut 7 bases from V and 3 bases from J, with 16 bases between. The CDR3 spans 15 residues. Written as DNA, the CDR3 is TGTGCCAGTAAACCCCCCTGGGACATTGGAAACACCATATATTTT. Amino acids: CASKPPWDIGNTIYF.

A word on this clone: Sequence at one end of the junction differs from germline and may be a read error. V gene TRBV19 combines with J gene TRBJ2-3; TRBD2 agrees at 10 bases. This CDR3 region has 14 residues. Per the germline V gene, CDR1 is LNHDA and CDR2 is SQIVND (reference sequence). In DNA form, the CDR3 reads TGTGCCAGTAGAATAGCGGGGGGAGAAGATACGCAGTATTTT. The encoded protein is CASRIAGGEDTQYF.

The chain joins TRBV6-6 to TRBJ2-1, with TRBD2 identical over 13 bases. The ends lost 2 bases at V and 8 bases at J; junction bases unmatched: 6. CDR1 MNHNY and CDR2 SVGAGI come from the germline V gene (reference sequence). This CDR3 spans 16 amino acids. CDR3 protein: CASSYGTSGESDEQFF. CDR3 nucleotides: TGTGCCAGCAGTTACGGGACTAGCGGGGAGTCGGATGAGCAGTTCTTC.

This chain connects TRBV6-5 to TRBJ2-5; perhaps TRBD2 as D (6 bases). Germline assignment: CDR1 MNHEY and CDR2 SVGAGI. The V end lost 0 bases, the J end lost 1 base, and 9 bases lay between the germline ends. The CDR3 runs to 15 residues. The CDR3 loop reads CASSYSLAFQETQYF. The CDR3 DNA reads TGTGCCAGCAGTTACTCACTAGCCTTCCAAGAGACCCAGTACTTC.

The gene calls are TRBV5-1 and TRBJ1-1; D may be TRBD1 (6 bases). Germline V gives CDR1 SGHRS, CDR2 YFSETQ. CDR3 length: 14 amino acids. Trimming removed 1 base at V and 4 bases at J, with 11 bases between. CDR3 protein: CASSLLTGSTEAFF. As DNA, the CDR3 is TGCGCCAGCAGCTTGCTAACAGGGAGCACTGAAGCTTTCTTT. Full variable domain (missing parts from reference TRBV5-1 and TRBJ1-1): KAGVTQTPRYLIKTRGQQVTLSCSPISGHRSVSWYQQTPGQGLQFLFEYFSETQRNKGNFPGRFSGRQFSNSRSEMNVSTLELGDSALYLCASSLLTGSTEAFFGQGTRLTVV.

This chain links TRBV19 with TRBJ1-1; D is uncertain. Deletions cut 3 bases from V and 1 base from J, with 6 bases between. The CDR3 covers 13 residues. CDR1 and CDR2 from the germline V gene are LNHDA and SQIVND (reference sequence). The CDR3 protein is CASSIRGNTEAFF. CDR3 bases: TGTGCCAGTAGTATCCGGGGGAACACTGAAGCTTTCTTT.

This chain connects TRBV5-6 to TRBJ2-7, with 8 bases lining up with TRBD1. Trimming cost V 3 bases and J 3 bases; bases outside gene matches: 5. Germline assignment: CDR1 SGHDT and CDR2 YYEEEE. The length of the CDR3 is 14 residues. The CDR3 DNA reads TGTGCCAGCAGCTCTCTTGGACAGGGCTACGAGCAGTACTTC. This codes for CASSSLGQGYEQYF. The variable domain in full, completed from reference TRBV5-6 and TRBJ2-7, reads DAGVTQSPTHLIKTRGQQVTLRCSPKSGHDTVSWYQQALGQGPQFIFQYYEEEERQRGNFPDRFSGHQFPNYSSELNVNALLLGDSALYLCASSSLGQGYEQYFGPGTRLTVT.

In regard to this clone: The CDR3 carries no conserved terminal phenylalanine or tryptophan, so it likely arises from a read error. The chain uses TRBV6-1 and TRBJ2-7, with TRBD1 matching over 7 bases. V shed 1 base and J 3 bases; nucleotides not matched to a gene: 6. In germline, CDR1 is MNHNS, CDR2 SASEGT. This CDR3 region has 15 residues. The CDR3 bases are TGTGCCAGCAGTGAAGGTGGGACAGCCCTCTACGAGCAGTACCTC. It yields the protein CASSEGGTALYEQYL.

The chain has TRBV5-4 and TRBJ2-3; the match to TRBD2 covers 16 bases. The length of the CDR3 is 18 residues. V lost 4 bases to trimming and J lost 1 base; unmatched junction nucleotides: 6. Germline loops: CDR1 SGHNT, CDR2 YYREEE (reference sequence). The chain's CDR3 is CASSRGTSGGGGTDTQYF. The CDR3 nucleotides read TGTGCCAGCAGCAGAGGGACTAGCGGGGGGGGAGGCACAGATACGCAGTATTTT.

This clone was recorded once. The chain is built from TRBV5-1 and TRBJ2-3, with TRBD2 identical over 14 bases. The V gene end was trimmed by 4 bases and the J gene end by 2 bases; junction bases not matched to a gene: 6. The germline V gene has CDR1 SGHRS and CDR2 YFSETQ. The CDR3 consists of 17 residues. The CDR3, as DNA: TGCGCCAGCAGCCGGACTAGCGGGGGGTCTAACACAGATACGCAGTATTTT. It codes for CASSRTSGGSNTDTQYF.